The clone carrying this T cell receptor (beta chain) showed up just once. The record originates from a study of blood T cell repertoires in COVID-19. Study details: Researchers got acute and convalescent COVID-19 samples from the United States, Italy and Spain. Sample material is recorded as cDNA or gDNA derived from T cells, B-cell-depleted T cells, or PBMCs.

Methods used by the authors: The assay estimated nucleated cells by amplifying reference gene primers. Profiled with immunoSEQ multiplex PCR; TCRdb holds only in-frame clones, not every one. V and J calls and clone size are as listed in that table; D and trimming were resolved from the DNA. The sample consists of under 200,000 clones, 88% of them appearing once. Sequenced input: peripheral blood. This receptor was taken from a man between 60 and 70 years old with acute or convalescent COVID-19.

The CDR3 bases are TGTGCCAGCCAGGGACAGGGATTACTTTGTGGAAACACCATATATTTT. It encodes CASQGQGLLCGNTIYF. The J gene is TRBJ1-3, the V gene TRBV21-1; TRBD1 is taken as the D call from the table, unchecked against the DNA. TRBV21-1 is designated a pseudogene. This CDR3 contains 16 residues.